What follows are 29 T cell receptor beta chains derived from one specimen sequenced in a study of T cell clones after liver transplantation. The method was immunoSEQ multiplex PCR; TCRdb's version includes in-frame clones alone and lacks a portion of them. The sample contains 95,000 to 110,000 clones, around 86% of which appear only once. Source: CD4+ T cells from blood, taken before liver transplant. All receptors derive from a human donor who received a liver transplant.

The DNA for the CDR3 is TGTGCCAGCTCACCCCAGGACACGAACACTGAAGCTTTCTTT. Encoded protein: CASSPQDTNTEAFF. V is TRBV18 and J is TRBJ1-1; TRBD1 might be the D (5 bases). Trimming left V 3 bases short and J 1 base short, with 9 bases between. Per the germline V gene, CDR1 is KGHSH and CDR2 is LQKENI. The CDR3 is made up of 14 amino acids.

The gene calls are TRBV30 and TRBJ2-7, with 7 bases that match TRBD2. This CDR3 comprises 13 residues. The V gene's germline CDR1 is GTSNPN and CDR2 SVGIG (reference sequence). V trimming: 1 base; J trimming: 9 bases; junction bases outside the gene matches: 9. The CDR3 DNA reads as TGTGCCTGGAGTGGTGGCGGGAGACGGGGGCAGTACTTC. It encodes CAWSGGGRRGQYF.

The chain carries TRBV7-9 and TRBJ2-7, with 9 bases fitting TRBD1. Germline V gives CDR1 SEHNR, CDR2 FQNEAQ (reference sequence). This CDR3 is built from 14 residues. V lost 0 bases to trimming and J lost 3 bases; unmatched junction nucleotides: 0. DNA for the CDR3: TGTGCCAGCAGCTTAGCGGGACAGGGCTACGAGCAGTACTTC. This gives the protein CASSLAGQGYEQYF.

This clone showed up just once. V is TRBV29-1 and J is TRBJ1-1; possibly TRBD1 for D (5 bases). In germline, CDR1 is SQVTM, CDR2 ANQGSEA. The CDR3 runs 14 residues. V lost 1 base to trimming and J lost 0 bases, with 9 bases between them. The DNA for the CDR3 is TGCAGCGTTGAAGTCGGGGGACTGAACACTGAAGCTTTCTTT. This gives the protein CSVEVGGLNTEAFF.

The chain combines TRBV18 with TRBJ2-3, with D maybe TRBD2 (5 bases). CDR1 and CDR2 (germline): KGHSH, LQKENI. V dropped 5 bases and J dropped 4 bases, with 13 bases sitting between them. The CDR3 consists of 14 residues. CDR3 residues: CASSTSSQADTQYF. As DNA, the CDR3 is TGTGCCAGCTCAACGTCTAGCCAGGCAGATACGCAGTATTTT.

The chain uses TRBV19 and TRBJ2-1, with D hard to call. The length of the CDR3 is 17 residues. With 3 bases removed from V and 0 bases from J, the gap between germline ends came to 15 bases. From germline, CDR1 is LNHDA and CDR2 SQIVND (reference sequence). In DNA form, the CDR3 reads TGTGCCAGTAGTATTCCTTCGGGCGCGAGCTCCTACAATGAGCAGTTCTTC. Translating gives CASSIPSGASSYNEQFF.

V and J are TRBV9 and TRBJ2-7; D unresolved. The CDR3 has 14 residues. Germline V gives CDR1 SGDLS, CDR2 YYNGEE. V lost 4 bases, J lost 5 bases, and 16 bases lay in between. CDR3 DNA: TGTGCCAGCAGCTCGCCCTATGGACGGGACGAGCAGTACTTC. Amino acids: CASSSPYGRDEQYF. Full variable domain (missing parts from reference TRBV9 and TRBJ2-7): DSGVTQTPKHLITATGQRVTLRCSPRSGDLSVYWYQQSLDQGLQFLIQYYNGEERAKGNILERFSAQQFPDLHSELNLSSLELGDSALYFCASSSPYGRDEQYFGPGTRLTVT.

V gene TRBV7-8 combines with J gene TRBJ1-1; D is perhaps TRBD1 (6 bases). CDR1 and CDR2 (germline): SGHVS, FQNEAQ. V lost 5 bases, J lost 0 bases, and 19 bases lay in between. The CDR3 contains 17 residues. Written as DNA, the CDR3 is TGTGCCAGCAGCAGAGGACGGGGGCTCGGGATGAACACTGAAGCTTTCTTT. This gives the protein CASSRGRGLGMNTEAFF.

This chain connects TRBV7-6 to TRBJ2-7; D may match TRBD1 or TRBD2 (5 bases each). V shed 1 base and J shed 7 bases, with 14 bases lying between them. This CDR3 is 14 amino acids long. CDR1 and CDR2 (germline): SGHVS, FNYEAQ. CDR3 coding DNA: TGTGCCAGCAGCTTAGACGGGGACCTTACGGAGCAGTACTTC. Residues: CASSLDGDLTEQYF.

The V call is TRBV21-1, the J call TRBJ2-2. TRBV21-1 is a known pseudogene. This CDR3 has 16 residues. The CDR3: CASSKWASALGGELFF. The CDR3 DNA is TGTGCCAGCAGCAAGTGGGCGTCTGCCTTGGGAGGGGAGCTGTTTTTT.

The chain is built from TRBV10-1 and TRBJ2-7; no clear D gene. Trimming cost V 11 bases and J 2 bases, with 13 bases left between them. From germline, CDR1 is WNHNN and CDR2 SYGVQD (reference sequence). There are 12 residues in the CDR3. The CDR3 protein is CAGDKAPYEQYF. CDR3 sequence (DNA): TGCGCCGGCGACAAGGCCCCCTACGAGCAGTACTTC.

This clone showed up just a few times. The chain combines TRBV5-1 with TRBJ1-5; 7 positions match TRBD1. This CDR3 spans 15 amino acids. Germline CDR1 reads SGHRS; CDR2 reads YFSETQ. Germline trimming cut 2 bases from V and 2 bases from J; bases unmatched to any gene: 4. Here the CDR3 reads CASSFEGGRNQPQHF. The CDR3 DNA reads TGCGCCAGCAGCTTTGAAGGGGGCCGCAATCAGCCCCAGCATTTT.

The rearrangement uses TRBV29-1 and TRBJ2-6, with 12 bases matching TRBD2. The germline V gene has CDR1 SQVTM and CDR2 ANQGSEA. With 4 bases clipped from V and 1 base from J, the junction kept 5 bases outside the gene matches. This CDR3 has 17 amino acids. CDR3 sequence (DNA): TGCAGCGTTGGTCTAGCGGGGGGGACTTCTGGGGCCAACGTCCTGACTTTC. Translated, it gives CSVGLAGGTSGANVLTF. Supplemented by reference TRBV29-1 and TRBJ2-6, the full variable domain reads SAVISQKPSRDICQRGTSLTIQCQVDSQVTMMFWYRQQPGQSLTLIATANQGSEATYESGFVIDKFPISRPNLTFSTLTVSNMSPEDSSIYLCSVGLAGGTSGANVLTFGAGSRLTVL.

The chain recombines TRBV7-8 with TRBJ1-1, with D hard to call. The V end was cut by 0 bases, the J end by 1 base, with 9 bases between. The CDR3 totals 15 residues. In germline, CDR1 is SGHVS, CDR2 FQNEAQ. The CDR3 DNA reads TGTGCCAGCAGCTTAGCAATCCGGACGAACACTGAAGCTTTCTTT. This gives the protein CASSLAIRTNTEAFF.

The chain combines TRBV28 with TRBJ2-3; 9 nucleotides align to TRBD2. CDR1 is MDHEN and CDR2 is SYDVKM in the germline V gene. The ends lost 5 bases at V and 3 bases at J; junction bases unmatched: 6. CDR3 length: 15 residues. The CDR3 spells CASSLSGSKTDTQYF. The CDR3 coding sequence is TGTGCCAGCAGTCTTAGCGGGAGCAAGACAGATACGCAGTATTTT.

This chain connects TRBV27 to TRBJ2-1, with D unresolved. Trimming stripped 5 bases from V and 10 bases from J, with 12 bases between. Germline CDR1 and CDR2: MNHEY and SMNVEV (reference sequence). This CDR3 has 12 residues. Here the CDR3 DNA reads TGTGCCAGCAGTCCTCGGACCCGAGAGCAGTTCTTC. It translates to CASSPRTREQFF.

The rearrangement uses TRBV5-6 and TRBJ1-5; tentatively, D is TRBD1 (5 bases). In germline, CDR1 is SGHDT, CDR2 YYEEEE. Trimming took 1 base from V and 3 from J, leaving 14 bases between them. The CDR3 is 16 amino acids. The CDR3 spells CASSLYGREVNQPQHF. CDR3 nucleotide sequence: TGTGCCAGCAGCTTGTACGGCAGGGAAGTCAATCAGCCCCAGCATTTT.

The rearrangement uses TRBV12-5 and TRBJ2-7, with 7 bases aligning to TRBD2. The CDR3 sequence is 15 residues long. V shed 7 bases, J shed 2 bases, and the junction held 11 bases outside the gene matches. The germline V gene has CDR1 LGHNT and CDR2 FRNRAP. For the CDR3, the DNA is TGTGCTAGTGCCCCGGGGGGAACAGGCCCCTACGAGCAGTACTTC. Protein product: CASAPGGTGPYEQYF.

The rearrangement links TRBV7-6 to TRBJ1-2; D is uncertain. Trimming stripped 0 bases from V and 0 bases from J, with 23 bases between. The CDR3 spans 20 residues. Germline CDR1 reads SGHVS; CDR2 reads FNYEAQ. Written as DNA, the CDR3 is TGTGCCAGCAGCTTAGCCGTTCGCCAGTCGGGAGGAAGATCTAACTATGGCTACACCTTC. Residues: CASSLAVRQSGGRSNYGYTF.

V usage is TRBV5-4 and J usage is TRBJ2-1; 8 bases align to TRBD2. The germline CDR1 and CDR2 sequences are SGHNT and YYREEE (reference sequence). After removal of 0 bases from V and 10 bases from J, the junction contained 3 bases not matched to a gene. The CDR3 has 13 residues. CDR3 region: CASSLARLAEQFF. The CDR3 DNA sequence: TGTGCCAGCAGCTTGGCCCGACTAGCGGAGCAGTTCTTC.

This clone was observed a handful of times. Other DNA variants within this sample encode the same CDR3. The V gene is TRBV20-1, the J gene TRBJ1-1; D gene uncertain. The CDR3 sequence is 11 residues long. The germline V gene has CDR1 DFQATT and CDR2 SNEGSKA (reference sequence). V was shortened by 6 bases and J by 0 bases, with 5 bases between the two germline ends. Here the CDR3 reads CSAVLNTEAFF. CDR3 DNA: TGCAGTGCCGTGTTGAACACTGAAGCTTTCTTT.

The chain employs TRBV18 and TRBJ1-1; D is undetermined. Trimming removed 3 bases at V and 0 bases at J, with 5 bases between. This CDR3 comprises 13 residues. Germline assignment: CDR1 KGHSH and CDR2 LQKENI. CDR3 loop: CASSPRVNTEAFF. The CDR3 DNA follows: TGTGCCAGCTCACCCCGAGTGAACACTGAAGCTTTCTTT. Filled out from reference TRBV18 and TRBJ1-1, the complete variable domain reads NAGVMQNPRHLVRRRGQEARLRCSPMKGHSHVYWYRQLPEEGLKFMVYLQKENIIDESGMPKERFSAEFPKEGPSILRIQQVVRGDSAAYFCASSPRVNTEAFFGQGTRLTVV.

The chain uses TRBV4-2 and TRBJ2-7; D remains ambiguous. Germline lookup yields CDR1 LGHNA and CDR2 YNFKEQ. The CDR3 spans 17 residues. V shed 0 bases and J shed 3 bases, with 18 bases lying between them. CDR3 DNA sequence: TGTGCCAGCAGCCAAGACCTAGGGCAGACCCACCTCTACGAGCAGTACTTC. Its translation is CASSQDLGQTHLYEQYF.

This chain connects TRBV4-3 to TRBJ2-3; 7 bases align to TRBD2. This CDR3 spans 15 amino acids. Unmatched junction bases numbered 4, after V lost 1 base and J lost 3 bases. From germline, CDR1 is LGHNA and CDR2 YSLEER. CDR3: CASSQGGGVTDTQYF. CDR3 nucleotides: TGCGCCAGCAGCCAAGGGGGAGGGGTTACAGATACGCAGTATTTT.

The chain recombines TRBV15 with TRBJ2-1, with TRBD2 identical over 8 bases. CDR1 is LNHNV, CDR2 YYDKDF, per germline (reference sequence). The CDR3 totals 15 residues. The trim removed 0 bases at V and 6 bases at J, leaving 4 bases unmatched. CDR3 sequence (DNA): TGTGCCACCAGCAGAGATAGCGGGGACTTCAATGAGCAGTTCTTC. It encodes CATSRDSGDFNEQFF.

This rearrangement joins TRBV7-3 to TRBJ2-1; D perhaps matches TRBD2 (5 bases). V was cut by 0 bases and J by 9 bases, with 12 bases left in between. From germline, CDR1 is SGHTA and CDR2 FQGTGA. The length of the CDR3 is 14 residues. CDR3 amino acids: CASSLTPGISEQFF. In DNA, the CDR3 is TGTGCCAGCAGCTTAACACCGGGAATCAGTGAGCAGTTCTTC.

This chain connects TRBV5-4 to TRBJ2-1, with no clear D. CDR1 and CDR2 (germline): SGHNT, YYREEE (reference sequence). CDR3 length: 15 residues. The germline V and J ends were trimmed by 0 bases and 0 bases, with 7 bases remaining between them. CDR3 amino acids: CASSLDSRSYNEQFF. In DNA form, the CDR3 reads TGTGCCAGCAGCTTGGACAGCCGCTCCTACAATGAGCAGTTCTTC. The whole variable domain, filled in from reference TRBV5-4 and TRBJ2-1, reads ETGVTQSPTHLIKTRGQQVTLRCSSQSGHNTVSWYQQALGQGPQFIFQYYREEENGRGNFPPRFSGLQFPNYSSELNVNALELDDSALYLCASSLDSRSYNEQFFGPGTRLTVL.

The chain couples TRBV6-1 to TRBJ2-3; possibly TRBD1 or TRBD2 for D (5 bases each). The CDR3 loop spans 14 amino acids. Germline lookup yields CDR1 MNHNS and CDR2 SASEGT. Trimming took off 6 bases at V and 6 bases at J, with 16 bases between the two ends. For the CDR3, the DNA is TGTGCCAGCAGCCGGGACCATAAAGGGGATACGCAGTATTTT. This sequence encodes CASSRDHKGDTQYF.

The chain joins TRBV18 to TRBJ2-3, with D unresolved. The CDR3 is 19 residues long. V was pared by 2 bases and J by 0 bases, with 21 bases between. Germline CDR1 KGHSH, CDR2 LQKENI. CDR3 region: CASSPGSLSSPASTDTQYF. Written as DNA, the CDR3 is TGTGCCAGCTCACCAGGGTCTCTCAGCAGCCCAGCTAGCACAGATACGCAGTATTTT.